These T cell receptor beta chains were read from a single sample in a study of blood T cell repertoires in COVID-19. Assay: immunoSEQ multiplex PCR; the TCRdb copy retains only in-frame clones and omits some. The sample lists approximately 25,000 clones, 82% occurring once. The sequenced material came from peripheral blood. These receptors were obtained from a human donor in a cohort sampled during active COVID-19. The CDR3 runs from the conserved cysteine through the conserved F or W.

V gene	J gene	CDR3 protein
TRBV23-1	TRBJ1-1	CASTRGDGDTEAFF
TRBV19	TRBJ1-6	CASSTKTGGASPLHF
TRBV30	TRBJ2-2	CAWSEASQFGELFF
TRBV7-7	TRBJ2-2	CASSPSGSNTGELFF
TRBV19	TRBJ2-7	CASSIGQSYEQYF
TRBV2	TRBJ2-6	CASTGQGLGSGANVLTF
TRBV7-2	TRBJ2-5	CASSPSPGTGTQYF
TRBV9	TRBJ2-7	CASSSRGSGSLSYEQYF
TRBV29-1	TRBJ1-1	CSVGTVVGGPNTEAFF
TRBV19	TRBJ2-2	CASTSPGGRAGELFF
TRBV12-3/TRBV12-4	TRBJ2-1	CASSEIYNEQFF
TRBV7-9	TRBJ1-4	CASSLRQGNEKLFF
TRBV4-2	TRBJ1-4	CASHAGAVGEKLFF
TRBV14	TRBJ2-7	CASSSQGYGEQYF
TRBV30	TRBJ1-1	CAWSVRTDEAFF
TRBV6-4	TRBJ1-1	CASRRMGGTEAFF
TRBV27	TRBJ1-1	CASSPPPWTGITEAFF
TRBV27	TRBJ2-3	CASRSLAGGPLDTQYF
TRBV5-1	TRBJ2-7	CASSWRERATYEQYF
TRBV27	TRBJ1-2	CASSFRGGDGYTF
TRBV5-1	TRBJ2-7	CASSSGTGDYEQYF
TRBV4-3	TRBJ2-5	CASSPRRGQMQETQYF
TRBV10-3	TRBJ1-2	CATNPGFDTRTGVGSTF
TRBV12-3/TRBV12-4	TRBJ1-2	CASTPDRGRGYTF
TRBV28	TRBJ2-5	CASSFHPTVPETQYF
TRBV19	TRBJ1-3	CASSIDRGDGNTIYF
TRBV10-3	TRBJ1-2	CAISEKSTAHGYTF
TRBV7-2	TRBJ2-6	CASSLASGAGANVLTF
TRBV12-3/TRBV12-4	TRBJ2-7	CASGPRGDEQYF
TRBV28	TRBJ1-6	CASSSGQGDSPLHF
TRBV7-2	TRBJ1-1	CASSPAAGMRTEAFF
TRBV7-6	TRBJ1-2	CASSSSGAGYGYTF
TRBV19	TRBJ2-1	CATTGGYNEQFF
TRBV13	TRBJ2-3	CASSLEGLAGGRTDTQYF
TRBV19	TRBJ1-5	CASKQGLSNQPQHF
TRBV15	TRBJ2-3	CATSRDVLAGNRDTQYF